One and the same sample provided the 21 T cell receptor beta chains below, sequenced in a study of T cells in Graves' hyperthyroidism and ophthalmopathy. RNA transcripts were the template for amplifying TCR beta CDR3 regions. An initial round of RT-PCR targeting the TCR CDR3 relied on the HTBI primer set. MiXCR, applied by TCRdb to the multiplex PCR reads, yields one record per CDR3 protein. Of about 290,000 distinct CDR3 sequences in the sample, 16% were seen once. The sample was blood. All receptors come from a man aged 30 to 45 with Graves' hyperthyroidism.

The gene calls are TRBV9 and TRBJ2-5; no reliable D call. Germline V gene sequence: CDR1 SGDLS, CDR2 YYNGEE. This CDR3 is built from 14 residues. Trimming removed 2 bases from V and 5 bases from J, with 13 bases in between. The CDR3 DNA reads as TGTGCCAGCAGCGTTTCACCCGGTCAGGAGACCCAGTACTTC. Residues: CASSVSPGQETQYF.

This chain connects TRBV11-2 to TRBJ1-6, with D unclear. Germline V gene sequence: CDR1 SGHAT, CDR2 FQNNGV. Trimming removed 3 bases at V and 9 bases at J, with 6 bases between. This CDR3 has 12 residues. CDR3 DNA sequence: TGTGCCAGCAGCTTCCCGGGTTCACCCCTCCACTTT. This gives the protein CASSFPGSPLHF.

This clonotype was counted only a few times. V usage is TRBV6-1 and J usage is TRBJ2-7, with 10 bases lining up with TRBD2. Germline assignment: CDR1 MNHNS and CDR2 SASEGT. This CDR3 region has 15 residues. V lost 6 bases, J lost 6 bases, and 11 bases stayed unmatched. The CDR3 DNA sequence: TGTGCCAGCAGCCGACTAGCGGGTGTTTCCGGCGAGCAGTACTTC. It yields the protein CASSRLAGVSGEQYF.

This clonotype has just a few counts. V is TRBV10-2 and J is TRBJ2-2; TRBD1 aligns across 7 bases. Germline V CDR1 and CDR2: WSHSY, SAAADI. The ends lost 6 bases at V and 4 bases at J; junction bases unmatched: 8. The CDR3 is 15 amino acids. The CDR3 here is CASRERNRGTGELFF. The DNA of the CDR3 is TGCGCCAGCAGGGAAAGAAACAGGGGCACCGGGGAGCTGTTTTTT.

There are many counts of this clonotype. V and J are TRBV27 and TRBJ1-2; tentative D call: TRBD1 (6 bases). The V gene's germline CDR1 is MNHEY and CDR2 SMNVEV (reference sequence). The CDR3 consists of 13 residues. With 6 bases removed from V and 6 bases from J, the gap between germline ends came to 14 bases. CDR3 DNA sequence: TGTGCCAGCAGCCTACAGGGAGTCGATGGCTACACCTTC. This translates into CASSLQGVDGYTF.

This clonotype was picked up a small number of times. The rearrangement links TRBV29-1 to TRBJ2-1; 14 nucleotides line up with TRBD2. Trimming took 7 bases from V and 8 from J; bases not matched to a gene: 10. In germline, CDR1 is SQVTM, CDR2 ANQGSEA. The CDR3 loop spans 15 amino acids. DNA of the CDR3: TGCAGCGCTCCGGGACTAGCGGGAGTAGGTGATGAGCAGTTCTTC. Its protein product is CSAPGLAGVGDEQFF.

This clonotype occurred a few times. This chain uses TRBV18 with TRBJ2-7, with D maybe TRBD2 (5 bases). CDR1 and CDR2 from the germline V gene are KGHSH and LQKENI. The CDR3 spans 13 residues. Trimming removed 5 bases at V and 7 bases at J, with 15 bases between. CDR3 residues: CASSGMVAKEQYF. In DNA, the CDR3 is TGTGCCAGCTCAGGGATGGTAGCGAAAGAGCAGTACTTC.

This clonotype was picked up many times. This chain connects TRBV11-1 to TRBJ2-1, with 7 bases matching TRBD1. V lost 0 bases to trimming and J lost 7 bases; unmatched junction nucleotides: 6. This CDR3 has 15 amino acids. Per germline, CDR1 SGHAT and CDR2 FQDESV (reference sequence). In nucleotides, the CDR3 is TGTGCCAGCAGCTTAGCTGCCAGGGGGTGGAATGAGCAGTTCTTC. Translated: CASSLAARGWNEQFF.

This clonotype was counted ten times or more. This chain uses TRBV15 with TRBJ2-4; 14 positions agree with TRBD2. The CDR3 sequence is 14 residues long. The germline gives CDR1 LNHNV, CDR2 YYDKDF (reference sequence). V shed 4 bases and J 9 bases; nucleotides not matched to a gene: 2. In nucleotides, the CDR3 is TGTGCCACCAGCAAGACTAGCGGGAGGGTCATTCAGTACTTC. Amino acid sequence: CATSKTSGRVIQYF.

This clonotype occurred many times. CDR3 amino acids: CAGPQGGNQPQHF. The DNA for the CDR3 is TGCGCCGGCCCCCAGGGAGGCAATCAGCCCCAGCATTTT. The chain is built from TRBV5-1 and TRBJ1-5; D perhaps matches TRBD1 (5 bases). CDR3 length equals 13 residues. Trimming shortened V by 10 bases and J by 2 bases, and 13 bases separated the two germline ends. CDR1 SGHRS and CDR2 YFSETQ come from the germline V gene.

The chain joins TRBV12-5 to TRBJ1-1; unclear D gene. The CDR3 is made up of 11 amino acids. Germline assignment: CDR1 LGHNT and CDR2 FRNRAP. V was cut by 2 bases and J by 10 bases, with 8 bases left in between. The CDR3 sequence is CASGLLGPAFF. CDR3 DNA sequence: TGTGCTAGTGGTTTGCTGGGTCCAGCTTTCTTT.

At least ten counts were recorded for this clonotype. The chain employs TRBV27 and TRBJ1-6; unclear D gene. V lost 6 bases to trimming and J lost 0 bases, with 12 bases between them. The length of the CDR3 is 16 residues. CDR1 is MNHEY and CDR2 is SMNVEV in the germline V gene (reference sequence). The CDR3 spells CASSTRRVSYNSPLHF. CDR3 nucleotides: TGTGCCAGCAGCACAAGGCGGGTCTCCTATAATTCACCCCTCCACTTT.

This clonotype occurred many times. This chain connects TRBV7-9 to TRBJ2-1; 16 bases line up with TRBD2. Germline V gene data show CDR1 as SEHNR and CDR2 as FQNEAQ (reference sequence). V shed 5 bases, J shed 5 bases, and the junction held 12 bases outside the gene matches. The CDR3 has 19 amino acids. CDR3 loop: CASSLPGLAGGRGDNEQFF. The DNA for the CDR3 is TGTGCCAGCAGCCTTCCGGGACTAGCGGGAGGGCGGGGGGACAATGAGCAGTTCTTC.

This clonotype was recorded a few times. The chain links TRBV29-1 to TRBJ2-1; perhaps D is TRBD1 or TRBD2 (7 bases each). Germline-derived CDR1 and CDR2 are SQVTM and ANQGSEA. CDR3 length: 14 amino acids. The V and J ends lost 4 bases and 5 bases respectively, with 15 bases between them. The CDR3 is CSVGRAGGDNEQFF. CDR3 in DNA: TGCAGCGTTGGGAGGGCAGGGGGGGACAATGAGCAGTTCTTC.

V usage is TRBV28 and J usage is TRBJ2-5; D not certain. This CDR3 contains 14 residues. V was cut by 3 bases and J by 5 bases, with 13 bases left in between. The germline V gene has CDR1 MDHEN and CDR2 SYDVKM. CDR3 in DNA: TGTGCCAGCAGTTTTGGGCGGAGAACGGAGACCCAGTACTTC. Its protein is CASSFGRRTETQYF.

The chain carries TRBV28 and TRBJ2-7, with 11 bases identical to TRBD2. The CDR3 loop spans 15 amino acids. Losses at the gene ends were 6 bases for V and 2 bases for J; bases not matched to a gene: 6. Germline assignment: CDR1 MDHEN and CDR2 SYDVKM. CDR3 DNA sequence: TGTGCCAGCAGCATACTAGCGGGAGACGCCTACGAGCAGTACTTC. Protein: CASSILAGDAYEQYF.

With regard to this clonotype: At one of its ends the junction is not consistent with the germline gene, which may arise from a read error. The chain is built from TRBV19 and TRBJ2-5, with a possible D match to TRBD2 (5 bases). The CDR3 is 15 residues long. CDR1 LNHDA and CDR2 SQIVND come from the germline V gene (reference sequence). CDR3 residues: CASNWRSTPQEAQYF. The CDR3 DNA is TGTGCCAGTAACTGGAGGTCCACCCCCCAAGAGGCCCAGTACTTC.

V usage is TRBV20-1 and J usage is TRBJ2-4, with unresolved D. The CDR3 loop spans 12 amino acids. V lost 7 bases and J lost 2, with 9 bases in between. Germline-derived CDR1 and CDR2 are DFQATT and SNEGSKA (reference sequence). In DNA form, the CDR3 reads TGCAGTGTCAGCTCGACCAAAAACATTCAGTACTTC. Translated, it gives CSVSSTKNIQYF.

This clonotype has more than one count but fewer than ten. The CDR3 sequence is CATSDSGQGDYTF. In nucleotides, the CDR3 is TGTGCCACCAGTGATTCGGGACAGGGCGACTACACCTTC. The J gene is TRBJ1-2, the V gene TRBV24-1, with 9 bases aligning to TRBD1. Looked up from germline, CDR1 is KGHDR and CDR2 is SFDVKD. The length of the CDR3 is 13 residues. V trimming: 2 bases; J trimming: 10 bases; junction bases outside the gene matches: 4.

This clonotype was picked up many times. CDR3 DNA sequence: TGTGCCAGCTCAACAAGACAGCAGACCTACAATGAGCAGTTCTTC. Translating gives CASSTRQQTYNEQFF. The chain combines TRBV18 with TRBJ2-1; maybe TRBD1 (5 bases). V gave up 5 bases and J gave up 2 bases, with 13 bases separating them. Per the germline V gene, CDR1 is KGHSH and CDR2 is LQKENI. This CDR3 has 15 amino acids.

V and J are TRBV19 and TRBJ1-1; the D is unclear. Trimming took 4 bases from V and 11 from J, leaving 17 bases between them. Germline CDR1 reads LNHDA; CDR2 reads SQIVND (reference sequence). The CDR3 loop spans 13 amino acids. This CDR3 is CASSRRGGGHAFF. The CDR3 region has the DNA TGTGCCAGTAGTAGGCGAGGTGGAGGGCACGCTTTCTTT.